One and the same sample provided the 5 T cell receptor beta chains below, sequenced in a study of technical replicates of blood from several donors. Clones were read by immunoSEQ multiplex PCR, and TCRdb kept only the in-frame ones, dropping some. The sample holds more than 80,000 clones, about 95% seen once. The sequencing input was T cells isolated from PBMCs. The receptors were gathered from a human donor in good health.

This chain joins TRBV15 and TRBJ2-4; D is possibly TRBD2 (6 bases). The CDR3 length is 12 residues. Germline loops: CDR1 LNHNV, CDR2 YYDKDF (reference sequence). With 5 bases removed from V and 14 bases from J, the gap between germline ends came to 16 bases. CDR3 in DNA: TGTGCCACCAGCGATGGAAGACTAGAGGAGTACTTC. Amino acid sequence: CATSDGRLEEYF. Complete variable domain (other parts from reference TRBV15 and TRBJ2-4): DAMVIQNPRYQVTQFGKPVTLSCSQTLNHNVMYWYQQKSSQAPKLLFHYYDKDFNNEADTPDNFQSRRPNTSFCFLDIRSPGLGDTAMYLCATSDGRLEEYFGAGTRLSVL.

The CDR3 here is CASSGRSVDTEAFF. CDR3 in DNA: TGCGCCAGCAGCGGCCGGAGCGTCGACACTGAAGCTTTCTTT. The chain couples TRBV5-1 to TRBJ1-1; unclear D gene. The CDR3 totals 14 residues. CDR1 is SGHRS, CDR2 YFSETQ, per germline. Deletions cut 4 bases from V and 3 bases from J, with 13 bases between.

The CDR3 protein is CASSFVRENTEAFF. The CDR3 DNA reads as TGTGCCAGCAGCTTCGTCAGGGAGAACACTGAAGCTTTCTTT. V gene TRBV7-3 combines with J gene TRBJ1-1, with a weak D call TRBD1 (5 bases). CDR1 and CDR2 (germline): SGHTA, FQGTGA. The CDR3 spans 14 residues. Trimming removed 3 bases at V and 1 base at J, with 9 bases between.

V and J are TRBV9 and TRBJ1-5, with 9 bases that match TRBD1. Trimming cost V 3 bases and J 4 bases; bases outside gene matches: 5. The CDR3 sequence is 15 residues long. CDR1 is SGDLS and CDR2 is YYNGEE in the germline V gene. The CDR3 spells CASSGPGQGNQPQHF. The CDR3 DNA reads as TGTGCCAGCAGCGGACCGGGACAGGGAAATCAGCCCCAGCATTTT.

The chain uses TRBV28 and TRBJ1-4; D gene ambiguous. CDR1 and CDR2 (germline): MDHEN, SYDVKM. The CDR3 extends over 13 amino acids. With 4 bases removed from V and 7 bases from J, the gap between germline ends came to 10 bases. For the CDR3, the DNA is TGTGCCAGCAGTTCCCGGCGGGGTGAAAAACTGTTTTTT. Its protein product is CASSSRRGEKLFF.